The sequence of this T cell receptor (beta chain) was determined in a study of neurological immune-mediated disorders (dated by TCRdb to the late 2010s). Looking at the study overall: Peripheral blood TCR-beta repertoires from HTLV-I-associated myelopathy (HAM/TSP) patients, multiple sclerosis patients and healthy controls were compared by UMI-based sequencing. The 90 to 120 TCR-beta libraries covered PBMC samples along with longitudinal samples, technical triplicates, and paired sorted CD4+ and CD8+ T-cell subsets. Longitudinal HAM/TSP and healthy donors were sampled at 3 time-points each (about 3-40 month intervals). The cohort included 60 to 70 subjects: roughly 15 with HAM/TSP, some 34 with multiple sclerosis, and roughly 20 healthy controls. General findings and caveats noted by the study authors: No identical CDR3 amino acid sequences were shared among expanded clones across subjects, suggesting private TCR-beta repertoires in all groups. TCR clonal expansion was greatest in HAM/TSP patients and smallest in MS patients, who ranked below even healthy controls.

This specimen's time point label, per the study, means: longitudinal time-point 3. The healthy controls were volunteers from blood banks in Maryland, USA. Unsorted PBMC libraries were generated from 2 million PBMCs stored in RNAlater at -80 °C until RNA extraction. PBMCs were separated from peripheral blood using Ficoll-Hypaque density gradient centrifugation and then cryopreserved in liquid nitrogen. This clonotype has a count of ten or more. The antigen it recognizes is unknown. The sample holds no much larger clone one base away, and base qualities are not on file. Sequences SGHRS (CDR1) and YFSETQ (CDR2) are obtained from the germline V gene. The CDR3 has 15 amino acids, counting the end cysteine and phenylalanine. Solely the CDR3 DNA is kept, with 45 bases framed from the first base. The trim is 0 bases for V and 4 bases for J, with a gap of 13 bases between the germline ends. cDNA synthesis used template-switch 5'RACE with a primer carrying a 10-nucleotide random unique molecular identifier tagging each TCR transcript. Every sequencing run yielded over 160 million TCR-beta sequences covering 15-18 subjects. The RNeasy kit was used for extraction of total RNA. TCR-beta VDJ regions were amplified with primers for the TCR constant region and the 5'RACE anchor, using the KAPA Real-time Library Amplification kit. Sample indexes and Illumina adaptors were added in a first PCR, after which library yield was increased in a second PCR. After Ampure bead purification, the roughly 650 bp TCR product was size-selected on a 2% E-gel SizeSelection system. Before pooling, library quality was checked on a Bioanalyzer, concentration was measured with Qubit, and libraries were quantified with the Kapa Library Quantification kit. Paired-end 2 x 150 bp sequencing of the libraries was performed on an Illumina HiSeq 2500. To increase sequence diversity, roughly 24-32% phiX was spiked into each library pool. The paper's processing steps were these. Quality-filtered reads were processed with the UMI-based MiGEC pipeline, which removed over 75% of raw TCR sequences during error correction. IMGT germline references were used for aligning VDJ genes, and each clonotype was defined as a unique CDR3 amino acid sequence together with its V-J genes. Clonal expansion, Shannon diversity and CDR3 relatedness were evaluated with VDJtools (CalcPairwiseDistances, ClusterSamples), while phylogenetic trees were built in CLCbio workbench. A clone was classed as expanded if it had 8 or more unique UMIs, a cutoff based on coefficient-of-variation modelling across technical triplicates. TCRdb passed the public sequencing reads through fastp at Q25 and MiXCR, retaining productive beta sequences. One record per CDR3 amino acid sequence lists the most common genes and DNA. TCRdb, not the original authors, processed these V and J calls. The sample profile shows tens of thousands of distinct CDR3 sequences; roughly 14% of them were found once. Over 10% of the sample is held by the ten biggest clonotypes.

Material: PBMCs. The chain is made from TRBV5-1 and TRBJ1-2; no D gene call is confident. This TCR came from a man aged 25-45 years in good health. The CDR3: CASSLAGGTSYGYTF. The bases read TGCGCCAGCAGCTTGGCCGGAGGAACATCCTATGGCTACACCTTC. The full variable domain, completed from the reference TRBV5-1 and TRBJ1-2 proteins outside the CDR3, reads KAGVTQTPRYLIKTRGQQVTLSCSPISGHRSVSWYQQTPGQGLQFLFEYFSETQRNKGNFPGRFSGRQFSNSRSEMNVSTLELGDSALYLCASSLAGGTSYGYTFGSGTRLTVV.